The T cell receptor (beta chain) under discussion was sequenced for a study of T-cell reconstitution after alpha-beta-depleted transplantation in children. Regarding the study as a whole: In patients about two months after transplant, alpha-beta T cells reportedly arose from several hundred expanded graft clones. Diversity of TCRbeta at day 60 was high in some patients, arising from surviving recipient T cells and thymic progenitors. After one year, T-cell counts and TCRbeta diversity mostly came from new T cells.

Remarks on this clonotype: The antigen is not known.

TCRbeta library preparation incorporated unique molecular identifiers. A single record per CDR3 protein comes from TCRdb applying MiXCR to the PCR reads. Of 900,000 or so distinct CDR3 sequences listed, 15% to 20% are singletons. The receptor was derived from a male patient aged 10 to 17 who had a stem cell transplant for acute lymphoblastic leukemia, so the T cells may come from the graft donor. The material was PBMCs, mostly from graft donor cells, obtained 360 days after TCRalphabeta/CD19-depleted stem cell transplant.

The CDR3 DNA sequence: TGTGCCAGCAGCCGAGGGGGGTTCCTCGGGGGGGACAATGAGCAGTTCTTC. It is translated as CASSRGGFLGGDNEQFF. The chain recombines TRBV6-5 with TRBJ2-1; 8 nucleotides match TRBD2. Germline assignment: CDR1 MNHEY and CDR2 SVGAGI. V dropped 6 bases and J dropped 5; count of bases not matched to a gene: 15. The CDR3 extends over 17 amino acids.